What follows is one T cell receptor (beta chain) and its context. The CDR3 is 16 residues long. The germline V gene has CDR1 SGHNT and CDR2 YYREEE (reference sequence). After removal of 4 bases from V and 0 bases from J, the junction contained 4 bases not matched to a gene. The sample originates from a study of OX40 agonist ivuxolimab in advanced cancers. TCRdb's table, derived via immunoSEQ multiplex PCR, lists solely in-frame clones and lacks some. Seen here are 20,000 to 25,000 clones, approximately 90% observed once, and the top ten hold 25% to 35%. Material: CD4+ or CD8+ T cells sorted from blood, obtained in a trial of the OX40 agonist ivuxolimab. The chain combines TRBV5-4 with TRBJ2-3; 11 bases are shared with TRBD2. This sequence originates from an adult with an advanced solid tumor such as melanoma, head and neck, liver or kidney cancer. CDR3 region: CASSPGLAGSTDTQYF. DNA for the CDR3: TGTGCCAGCAGCCCTGGACTAGCGGGCAGCACAGATACGCAGTATTTT. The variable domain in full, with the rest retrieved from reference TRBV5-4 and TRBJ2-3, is ETGVTQSPTHLIKTRGQQVTLRCSSQSGHNTVSWYQQALGQGPQFIFQYYREEENGRGNFPPRFSGLQFPNYSSELNVNALELDDSALYLCASSPGLAGSTDTQYFGPGTRLTVL.